A single sample gave rise to the 4 T cell receptor beta chains below, sequenced in a study of OX40 agonist ivuxolimab in advanced cancers. Sequencing was performed with immunoSEQ multiplex PCR; in TCRdb, only in-frame clones are kept and a portion is missing. The sample has about 60,000 clones; about nine tenths are singletons. Sequences were derived from CD4+ or CD8+ T cells sorted from blood, sampled in a trial of the OX40 agonist ivuxolimab. The receptors originated from an adult with an advanced solid tumor such as melanoma, head and neck, liver or kidney cancer.

The chain has TRBV5-1 and TRBJ2-5; D possibly corresponds to TRBD1 (8 bases). Germline V CDR1 and CDR2: SGHRS, YFSETQ. This CDR3 is built from 14 residues. V was shortened by 5 bases and J by 5 bases, with 16 bases between the two germline ends. The CDR3 loop reads CASSLGQGGETQYF. The CDR3 bases are TGCGCCAGCAGTCTCGGACAGGGAGGGGAGACCCAGTACTTC. Looking up the rest from reference TRBV5-1 and TRBJ2-5 gives the full variable domain: KAGVTQTPRYLIKTRGQQVTLSCSPISGHRSVSWYQQTPGQGLQFLFEYFSETQRNKGNFPGRFSGRQFSNSRSEMNVSTLELGDSALYLCASSLGQGGETQYFGPGTRLLVL.

The chain employs TRBV18 and TRBJ2-5; D may be TRBD2 (5 bases). V dropped 6 bases and J dropped 5 bases, with 22 bases sitting between them. CDR3 size: 16 residues. Germline V gene sequence: CDR1 KGHSH, CDR2 LQKENI. The CDR3 is CASSSSLGADPETQYF. The DNA for the CDR3 is TGTGCCAGCTCCAGTTCCCTGGGAGCGGACCCGGAGACCCAGTACTTC.

The chain has TRBV15 and TRBJ1-2; D possibly corresponds to TRBD1 (6 bases). V dropped 0 bases and J dropped 1 base, with 15 bases sitting between them. This CDR3 is built from 17 residues. CDR1 and CDR2 from the germline V gene are LNHNV and YYDKDF (reference sequence). CDR3 protein: CATSREPKRGGNYGYTF. For the CDR3, the DNA is TGTGCCACCAGCAGAGAACCAAAGAGGGGGGGTAACTATGGCTACACCTTC.

The rearrangement uses TRBV10-3 and TRBJ2-7; D gene uncertain. V was trimmed by 2 bases and J by 4 bases, leaving 15 bases between them. The CDR3 extends over 15 amino acids. From germline, CDR1 is ENHRY and CDR2 SYGVKD. The CDR3 coding sequence is TGTGCCATCAGTGAGGGTATTGGGCCCCTTTACGAGCAGTACTTC. It specifies CAISEGIGPLYEQYF.